Listed below are T cell receptor beta chains from one sample, sequenced in a study of blood T cells in healthy people across ages. TCRdb processed the 5' RACE reads anew with MiXCR; each CDR3 protein has one entry. The data contain about 1 million distinct CDR3 sequences, 45% of them seen just once; the ten biggest clones take up 15% to 20%. The sample taken for sequencing was blood. The receptors come from an older woman in good health. Each CDR3 is given with its conserved first and last residue. The order of the fields is J gene, clone size, D gene, V gene, CDR3 protein, CDR3 DNA. The D gene is left open where the match is weak. Clone size is stated in some rows and not others, as once, few, many or a class when expanded.

j_call: TRBJ2-5
clone_size: many
d_call: -
v_call: TRBV11-2
cdr3_aa: CASSFRLSGEETQYF
cdr3_nt: TGTGCCAGCAGCTTTCGACTCTCCGGGGAAGAGACCCAGTACTTC

j_call: TRBJ2-5
clone_size: few
d_call: TRBD2
v_call: TRBV20-1
cdr3_aa: CSAGQLAGVEETQYF
cdr3_nt: TGCAGTGCTGGACAACTAGCGGGAGTTGAAGAGACCCAGTACTTC

j_call: TRBJ1-2
clone_size: few
d_call: -
v_call: TRBV5-1
cdr3_aa: CASSSRTEAYGYTF
cdr3_nt: TGCGCCAGCAGCTCCCGGACGGAAGCCTATGGCTACACCTTC

j_call: TRBJ1-5
clone_size: -
d_call: -
v_call: TRBV20-1
cdr3_aa: CSASGYWTESSNQPQHF
cdr3_nt: TGCAGTGCTAGTGGATATTGGACAGAGTCGTCCAATCAGCCCCAGCATTTT

j_call: TRBJ2-1
clone_size: -
d_call: -
v_call: TRBV20-1
cdr3_aa: CSLTEAKRIDEQFF
cdr3_nt: TGCAGTTTGACTGAGGCGAAGCGGATCGATGAGCAGTTCTTC

j_call: TRBJ2-5
clone_size: few
d_call: -
v_call: TRBV28
cdr3_aa: CASSARTVEETQYF
cdr3_nt: TGTGCCAGCAGTGCAAGGACAGTTGAAGAGACCCAGTACTTC

j_call: TRBJ2-7
clone_size: many
d_call: -
v_call: TRBV10-3
cdr3_aa: CAISAGRQGYEQYF
cdr3_nt: TGTGCCATCAGTGCCGGCCGGCAGGGCTACGAGCAGTACTTC

j_call: TRBJ2-3
clone_size: -
d_call: TRBD2
v_call: TRBV7-3
cdr3_aa: CASSLTAGEWDTQYF
cdr3_nt: TGTGCCAGCAGCTTAACGGCGGGAGAATGGGATACGCAGTATTTT

j_call: TRBJ2-7
clone_size: -
d_call: -
v_call: TRBV20-1
cdr3_aa: CSARHPYEQYF
cdr3_nt: TGCAGTGCCCGACACCCCTACGAGCAGTACTTC

j_call: TRBJ1-4
clone_size: -
d_call: -
v_call: TRBV4-1
cdr3_aa: CASSHRRGSNEKLFF
cdr3_nt: TGCGCCAGCAGCCACCGACGGGGGTCTAATGAAAAACTGTTTTTT

j_call: TRBJ1-1
clone_size: -
d_call: TRBD1
v_call: TRBV20-1
cdr3_aa: CSATRQGNTEAFF
cdr3_nt: TGCAGTGCTACTAGACAGGGGAACACTGAAGCTTTCTTT

j_call: TRBJ1-2
clone_size: many
d_call: -
v_call: TRBV29-1
cdr3_aa: CSVEENYGYTF
cdr3_nt: TGCAGCGTTGAGGAGAACTATGGCTACACCTTC

j_call: TRBJ1-4
clone_size: -
d_call: TRBD1
v_call: TRBV7-2
cdr3_aa: CASSSRALGQGIWGKLFF
cdr3_nt: TGTGCCAGCAGCTCGCGAGCCCTTGGACAGGGGATTTGGGGAAAACTGTTTTTT

j_call: TRBJ2-1
clone_size: once
d_call: TRBD2
v_call: TRBV9
cdr3_aa: CASSVERTSGRGEQFF
cdr3_nt: TGTGCCAGCAGCGTAGAACGGACTAGCGGGAGGGGTGAGCAGTTCTTC

j_call: TRBJ2-7
clone_size: -
d_call: -
v_call: TRBV10-1
cdr3_aa: CASSRIWSPPKFDNEQYF
cdr3_nt: TGCGCCAGCAGTAGGATCTGGTCCCCCCCTAAGTTCGACAATGAGCAGTACTTC

j_call: TRBJ2-4
clone_size: -
d_call: -
v_call: TRBV20-1
cdr3_aa: CSASQQAKNIQYF
cdr3_nt: TGCAGTGCTTCGCAACAAGCCAAAAACATTCAGTACTTC

j_call: TRBJ1-2
clone_size: -
d_call: -
v_call: TRBV7-9
cdr3_aa: CASSPVRAVDGYTF
cdr3_nt: TGTGCCAGCAGCCCAGTTAGGGCAGTCGATGGCTACACCTTC

j_call: TRBJ2-4
clone_size: -
d_call: -
v_call: TRBV21-1
cdr3_aa: CATKGQGDTPAKNIQYF
cdr3_nt: TGTGCCACCAAGGGGCAGGGCGATACACCAGCCAAAAACATTCAGTACTTC

j_call: TRBJ2-1
clone_size: -
d_call: -
v_call: TRBV5-1
cdr3_aa: CASSLTVNYNEQFF
cdr3_nt: TGCGCCAGCAGCTTGACTGTCAACTACAATGAGCAGTTCTTC

j_call: TRBJ2-7
clone_size: few
d_call: TRBD1
v_call: TRBV14
cdr3_aa: CASSFGTGWPYEQYF
cdr3_nt: TGTGCCAGCAGCTTTGGGACAGGGTGGCCCTACGAGCAGTACTTC